The 14 T cell receptor beta chains reported below all come from one sample, sequenced in a study of blood T cells in healthy people across ages. A second PCR, run for roughly 7 to 12 cycles, used a sample-barcoded 5' primer plus a J-beta primer mix. TCRdb itself ran the 5' RACE reads through MiXCR, one entry per CDR3 protein. The table includes about 1,400,000 distinct CDR3 sequences, almost 60% detected once. Sample: blood. The receptors shown here come from a young man in good health.

The chain joins TRBV7-2 to TRBJ1-6; a possible D gene is TRBD1 (6 bases). V dropped 4 bases and J dropped 5 bases, with 15 bases sitting between them. CDR1 SGHTA and CDR2 FQGNSA come from the germline V gene. The CDR3 is made up of 16 amino acids. CDR3 nucleotide sequence: TGTGCCAGCAGCTCATCCCCGCGGGGGCATAATTCACCCCTCCACTTT. As protein: CASSSSPRGHNSPLHF.

This clonotype was observed many times. The chain is built from TRBV2 and TRBJ2-3; D may be TRBD1 (6 bases). The V gene lost 4 bases and the J gene lost 5 bases, with 7 bases spanning the gap. The CDR3 runs to 12 residues. Germline CDR1 is SNHLY and CDR2 is FYNNEI. The CDR3 loop is CASSVRGDTQYF. As DNA, the CDR3 is TGTGCCAGCAGTGTCAGGGGAGATACGCAGTATTTT.

The CDR3 sequence: CASSPYSGTGLAEQFF. In nucleotides, the CDR3 is TGTGCCAGCAGCCCCTATTCTGGCACGGGGCTTGCGGAGCAGTTCTTC. The chain employs TRBV7-9 and TRBJ2-1; the D gene could be TRBD1 or TRBD2 (5 bases each). CDR1 and CDR2 (germline): SEHNR, FQNEAQ (reference sequence). Trimming took off 5 bases at V and 10 bases at J, with 24 bases between the two ends. This CDR3 comprises 16 residues.

The chain employs TRBV28 and TRBJ1-2; 8 nucleotides match TRBD1. Germline lookup yields CDR1 MDHEN and CDR2 SYDVKM. The V gene end was trimmed by 4 bases and the J gene end by 6 bases; junction bases not matched to a gene: 4. The CDR3 contains 13 residues. CDR3 loop: CASSSQGAHGYTF. The CDR3 DNA is TGTGCCAGCAGTTCTCAGGGGGCCCATGGCTACACCTTC.

The V gene is TRBV4-1, the J gene TRBJ2-4; D is uncertain. Germline V gene lookup returns CDR1 MGHRA and CDR2 YSYEKL. V lost 4 bases and J 7 bases, leaving 14 bases between the germline ends. The CDR3 covers 14 residues. The CDR3 sequence is CASSRQSGLNIQYF. The CDR3 DNA is TGCGCCAGCAGCCGACAAAGTGGGCTGAACATTCAGTACTTC.

The J gene is TRBJ2-2, the V gene TRBV20-1; the D call may be TRBD1 or TRBD2 (5 bases each). V lost 3 bases, J lost 4 bases, and 9 bases lay in between. Per the germline V gene, CDR1 is DFQATT and CDR2 is SNEGSKA (reference sequence). The CDR3 covers 13 residues. CDR3 nucleotides: TGCAGTGCTAGGGGGGTGCGCACCGGGGAGCTGTTTTTT. Its protein product is CSARGVRTGELFF.

This chain joins TRBV20-1 and TRBJ2-1, with D hard to call. V was clipped by 5 bases and J by 9 bases, with 11 bases between them. This CDR3 spans 11 amino acids. Looked up from germline, CDR1 is DFQATT and CDR2 is SNEGSKA (reference sequence). The CDR3 loop reads CSARSDGEQFF. The CDR3 nucleotides are TGCAGTGCTCGCTCCGACGGTGAGCAGTTCTTC.

The rearrangement joins TRBV2 to TRBJ1-2; D is perhaps TRBD1 (5 bases). Germline values: CDR1 SNHLY, CDR2 FYNNEI. The CDR3 runs to 13 residues. Trimming removed 7 bases from V and 1 base from J, with 10 bases in between. The CDR3 bases are TGTGCCAGCAATCCAGGGATTAACTATGGCTACACCTTC. This gives the protein CASNPGINYGYTF.

CDR3 region: CASSRTSATEQFF. The CDR3 DNA reads TGCGCCAGCAGCAGGACTAGCGCAACCGAGCAGTTCTTC. The chain uses TRBV5-1 and TRBJ2-1; 9 nucleotides align to TRBD2. The junction had 6 bases not matched to a gene; V was cut back by 4 bases and J by 10 bases. CDR3 length: 13 residues. Germline V lookup: CDR1 SGHRS, CDR2 YFSETQ.

This clonotype was counted only a few times. The V and J genes are TRBV4-2 and TRBJ2-3, with 12 bases matching TRBD2. The length of the CDR3 is 16 residues. Germline CDR1 reads LGHNA; CDR2 reads YNFKEQ. V dropped 4 bases and J dropped 1; count of bases not matched to a gene: 3. CDR3 region: CASSPPSGGGTDTQYF. The CDR3 DNA sequence: TGTGCCAGCAGCCCACCTAGCGGGGGGGGCACAGATACGCAGTATTTT.

This rearrangement joins TRBV20-1 to TRBJ2-1; D is unresolved. Germline CDR1 is DFQATT and CDR2 is SNEGSKA (reference sequence). This CDR3 spans 16 amino acids. The V end was cut by 0 bases, the J end by 3 bases, with 15 bases between. The CDR3: CSARDPSSSLYNEQFF. CDR3 DNA sequence: TGCAGTGCTAGAGATCCCTCCAGCTCCCTCTACAATGAGCAGTTCTTC.

The gene calls are TRBV20-1 and TRBJ1-5; D may be TRBD1 (5 bases). Trimming took off 7 bases at V and 0 bases at J, with 25 bases between the two ends. Germline CDR1 DFQATT, CDR2 SNEGSKA (reference sequence). There are 18 residues in the CDR3. The CDR3 protein is CSGGVGLPDGYSNQPQHF. CDR3 DNA: TGCAGTGGGGGGGTGGGTCTACCGGACGGATATAGCAATCAGCCCCAGCATTTT.

V is TRBV6-5 and J is TRBJ1-1; D ambiguous. Deletions cut 7 bases from V and 0 bases from J, with 12 bases between. CDR3 size: 14 residues. The germline V gene has CDR1 MNHEY and CDR2 SVGAGI. The CDR3 DNA follows: TGTGCCAGCAATGCGTGGGGTATGAACACTGAAGCTTTCTTT. Translated, it gives CASNAWGMNTEAFF.

This clonotype was counted a few times. The CDR3 spells CASSWGYRVYEQYF. DNA of the CDR3: TGTGCCAGCAGCTGGGGGTACCGGGTCTACGAGCAGTACTTC. The rearrangement joins TRBV7-2 to TRBJ2-7, with D perhaps TRBD1 or TRBD2 (5 bases each). V lost 4 bases, J lost 3 bases, and 13 bases lay in between. The CDR3 is 14 residues long. Germline-derived CDR1 and CDR2 are SGHTA and FQGNSA.